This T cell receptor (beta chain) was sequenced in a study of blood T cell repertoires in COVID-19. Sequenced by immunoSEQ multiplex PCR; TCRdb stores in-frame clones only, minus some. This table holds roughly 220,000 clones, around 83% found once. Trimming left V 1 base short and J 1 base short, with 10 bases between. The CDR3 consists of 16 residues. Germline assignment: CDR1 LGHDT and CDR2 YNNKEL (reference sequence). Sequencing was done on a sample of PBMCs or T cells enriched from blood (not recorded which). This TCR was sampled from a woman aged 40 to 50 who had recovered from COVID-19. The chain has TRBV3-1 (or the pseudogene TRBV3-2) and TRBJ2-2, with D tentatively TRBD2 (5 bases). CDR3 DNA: TGTGCCAGCAGCCAAGGAAGTGCGGGGAACACCGGGGAGCTGTTTTTT. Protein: CASSQGSAGNTGELFF.